One and the same sample provided the 22 T cell receptor beta chains below, sequenced in a study of molecular identifiers for immune sequencing clone quantification. In TCRdb, the PCR reads were re-called with MiXCR into one record per CDR3 protein. The data contain about 68,000 distinct CDR3 sequences, roughly 20% of them singletons. The sequenced sample consisted of naive CD8+ T cells from blood, with Jurkat cell RNA spiked in. Subset noted: FACS-sorted CD8+CD4-CCR7+CD45RA+ naive T cells. All receptors derive from a human donor in good health. Some libraries in this study had Jurkat cell RNA spiked in.

This clonotype appeared many times. The rearrangement joins TRBV10-2 to TRBJ2-4, with D perhaps TRBD1 (6 bases). The CDR3 is 17 amino acids. V lost 2 bases, J lost 0 bases, and 14 bases lay in between. The germline gives CDR1 WSHSY, CDR2 SAAADI. The DNA of the CDR3 is TGCGCCAGCAGTGAGCCCCGGGACACCCTAGCCAAAAACATTCAGTACTTC. The encoded protein is CASSEPRDTLAKNIQYF.

Many counts were recorded for this clonotype. The rearrangement uses TRBV30 and TRBJ1-5; D unclear. The length of the CDR3 is 15 residues. V was shortened by 2 bases and J by 0 bases, with 11 bases between the two germline ends. CDR1 GTSNPN and CDR2 SVGIG come from the germline V gene (reference sequence). DNA for the CDR3: TGTGCCTGGAGTAGCCTGACGGGTAGCAATCAGCCCCAGCATTTT. Translated: CAWSSLTGSNQPQHF. The full variable domain, in which reference TRBV30 and TRBJ1-5 provide the parts outside the CDR3, is SQTIHQWPATLVQPVGSPLSLECTVEGTSNPNLYWYRQAAGRGLQLLFYSVGIGQISSEVPQNLSASRPQDRQFILSSKKLLLSDSGFYLCAWSSLTGSNQPQHFGDGTRLSIL.

This clonotype has a count of ten or more. V gene TRBV11-1 combines with J gene TRBJ2-2; TRBD1 agrees at 7 bases. The J segment lost 4 bases and the V segment lost 5 bases, leaving 7 bases of the junction unmatched. CDR1 is SGHAT, CDR2 FQDESV, per germline (reference sequence). This CDR3 has 15 amino acids. The CDR3 is CASSPTGLGTGELFF. In DNA form, the CDR3 reads TGTGCCAGCAGCCCGACAGGGTTGGGCACCGGGGAGCTGTTTTTT.

Worth noting for this clonotype: This sequence may be a read error, since a much larger clone differs from it by one base. The chain links TRBV5-5 to TRBJ1-1, with D perhaps matching TRBD1 (6 bases). Per germline, CDR1 SGHKS and CDR2 YYEKEE (reference sequence). Trimming stripped 3 bases from V and 5 bases from J, with 20 bases between. The length of the CDR3 is 16 residues. The CDR3 sequence is CASSWGAGISLTEAFF. Here the CDR3 DNA reads TGTGCCAGCAGCTGGGGGGCAGGGATATCATTAACTGAAGCTTTCTTT.

Notes on this clonotype: One base away lies a much larger clone, so this may be a sequencing read error. The J gene is TRBJ2-1, the V gene TRBV29-1; D is possibly TRBD2 (6 bases). CDR1 and CDR2 (germline): SQVTM, ANQGSEA. The CDR3 spans 16 residues. The CDR3 bases are TGCGGCGTTGAAGCCGGGGAGACGGGGGCCTACAATGAGCAGTTCTTC. Its translation: CGVEAGETGAYNEQFF.

Concerning this clonotype: A much more abundant neighbour one base away suggests this may be a read error. This chain joins TRBV6-4 and TRBJ2-3; D is ambiguous. This CDR3 contains 14 residues. CDR1 and CDR2 (germline): MRHNA, SNTAGT. In nucleotides, the CDR3 is TGTGTCAGCAGTGGCCGGGTGAGCACAGATACGCAGTATTTT. This sequence encodes CVSSGRVSTDTQYF.

At least ten counts were recorded for this clonotype. The chain carries TRBV7-3 and TRBJ2-6; the D gene is possibly TRBD1 (6 bases). CDR1 is SGHTA, CDR2 FQGTGA, per germline. V lost 2 bases and J 0 bases, leaving 14 bases between the germline ends. There are 18 residues in the CDR3. The chain's CDR3 is CASSLDWTENSGANVLTF. As DNA, the CDR3 is TGTGCCAGCAGCTTAGATTGGACAGAGAACTCTGGGGCCAACGTCCTGACTTTC.

This clonotype was picked up many times. The V gene is TRBV15, the J gene TRBJ2-1; possibly TRBD1 for D (6 bases). This CDR3 is 15 amino acids long. The germline gives CDR1 LNHNV, CDR2 YYDKDF (reference sequence). V lost 4 bases to trimming and J lost 9 bases, with 19 bases between them. The CDR3 DNA sequence: TGTGCCACCAGCAAACCGTTCCGGACAGTCGGTGAGCAGTTCTTC. The encoded protein is CATSKPFRTVGEQFF.

There are a few counts of this clonotype. Being one base from a much bigger clone, this may be a read error. The chain uses TRBV7-2 and TRBJ2-1; D uncertain. CDR3 length equals 15 residues. Germline V lookup: CDR1 SGHTA, CDR2 FQGNSA. The CDR3 nucleotides are TGTGCCAGCGGCTTAGTGCGGTACTCTTACAATGAGCAGTTCTTC. It is translated as CASGLVRYSYNEQFF.

This clonotype was detected ten times or more. J is TRBJ2-7 and V is TRBV20-1; D possibly matches TRBD1 or TRBD2 (5 bases each). The CDR3 contains 13 residues. The germline V gene encodes CDR1 DFQATT and CDR2 SNEGSKA (reference sequence). Trimming removed 1 base from V and 5 bases from J, with 12 bases in between. DNA of the CDR3: TGCAGTGCTAGAGCGTTCGAGGGGAACGAGCAGTACTTC. Protein sequence: CSARAFEGNEQYF.

The table lists this clonotype with many counts. V gene TRBV28 combines with J gene TRBJ2-7, with no clear D. In germline, CDR1 is MDHEN, CDR2 SYDVKM. The CDR3 length is 13 residues. Deletions cut 4 bases from V and 5 bases from J, with 12 bases between. As DNA, the CDR3 is TGTGCCAGCAGTTCGCCCTACCTCCACGAGCAGTACTTC. Encoded protein: CASSSPYLHEQYF.

This clonotype has at least ten counts. The chain carries TRBV30 and TRBJ2-6; tentatively, D is TRBD2 (5 bases). Germline V gene lookup returns CDR1 GTSNPN and CDR2 SVGIG (reference sequence). CDR3 length: 14 amino acids. The V gene lost 5 bases and the J gene lost 1 base, with 9 bases spanning the gap. The CDR3 nucleotides are TGTGCCTGGTCGCGGGCGTCTGGGGCCAACGTCCTGACTTTC. Translated, it gives CAWSRASGANVLTF.

This clonotype occurred many times. This chain joins TRBV16 and TRBJ1-1, with D hard to call. Trimming removed 0 bases at V and 0 bases at J, with 5 bases between. Germline loops: CDR1 KGHSY, CDR2 FQNENV. This CDR3 has 14 residues. As DNA, the CDR3 is TGTGCCAGCAGCCAATCACCTCTGAACACTGAAGCTTTCTTT. The encoded protein is CASSQSPLNTEAFF.

This clonotype was recorded many times. The CDR3 loop is CASSSLWLAGAPNTGELFF. The CDR3 DNA reads TGTGCCAGCAGTTCCTTATGGCTAGCGGGAGCTCCCAACACCGGGGAGCTGTTTTTT. V gene TRBV6-5 combines with J gene TRBJ2-2; 10 bases map to TRBD2. Losses at the gene ends were 4 bases for V and 2 bases for J; bases not matched to a gene: 13. Germline V gene sequence: CDR1 MNHEY, CDR2 SVGAGI. This CDR3 is built from 19 residues.

Details on this clonotype: With a much larger clone just one base away, this may be a read error. V is TRBV29-1 and J is TRBJ2-1; TRBD2 matches 8 bases. The CDR3 has 15 residues. From germline, CDR1 is SQVTM and CDR2 ANQGSEA. V gave up 7 bases and J gave up 2 bases; unmatched junction bases: 10. The CDR3 coding sequence is TGCAGCGGGGAATGCTCGGGAGGGCCCTACAATGAGCAGTTCTTC. It is translated as CSGECSGGPYNEQFF.

This chain uses TRBV30 with TRBJ2-1; tentatively, D is TRBD1 or TRBD2 (5 bases each). The CDR3 is made up of 16 amino acids. Trimming left V 0 bases short and J 0 bases short, with 12 bases between. Germline CDR1 and CDR2: GTSNPN and SVGIG (reference sequence). The CDR3 protein is CAWSVSPGSSYNEQFF. For the CDR3, the DNA is TGTGCCTGGAGTGTATCCCCAGGGAGCTCCTACAATGAGCAGTTCTTC.

This clonotype was detected ten times or more. The chain combines TRBV5-6 with TRBJ1-4, with D hard to call. Germline V CDR1 and CDR2: SGHDT, YYEEEE. Deletions cut 0 bases from V and 4 bases from J, with 10 bases between. This CDR3 region has 15 residues. CDR3 residues: CASSLVEDYNEKLFF. Here the CDR3 DNA reads TGTGCCAGCAGCTTGGTAGAAGATTATAATGAAAAACTGTTTTTT. The complete variable domain, with remaining parts taken from reference TRBV5-6 and TRBJ1-4, reads DAGVTQSPTHLIKTRGQQVTLRCSPKSGHDTVSWYQQALGQGPQFIFQYYEEEERQRGNFPDRFSGHQFPNYSSELNVNALLLGDSALYLCASSLVEDYNEKLFFGSGTQLSVL.

This clonotype is labeled as medium-sized (0.01 to 0.1%). The chain recombines TRBV7-2 with TRBJ2-4; 9 bases match TRBD2. This CDR3 contains 16 residues. Germline CDR1 reads SGHTA; CDR2 reads FQGNSA. Trimming took 4 bases from V and 0 from J; bases not matched to a gene: 4. For the CDR3, the DNA is TGTGCCAGCAGCTCACCTAGCGGGGTAGCCAAAAACATTCAGTACTTC. Translating it yields CASSSPSGVAKNIQYF.

This clonotype appeared many times. The CDR3: CASSRGTGNEQFF. In DNA, the CDR3 is TGTGCCAGCAGCCGTGGGACTGGCAATGAGCAGTTCTTC. This rearrangement joins TRBV11-2 to TRBJ2-1, with a possible D match to TRBD2 (6 bases). The CDR3 length is 13 residues. V lost 5 bases and J 6 bases, leaving 11 bases between the germline ends. Germline assignment: CDR1 SGHAT and CDR2 FQNNGV. Drawing the rest from reference TRBV11-2 and TRBJ2-1, the complete variable domain is EAGVAQSPRYKIIEKRQSVAFWCNPISGHATLYWYQQILGQGPKLLIQFQNNGVVDDSQLPKDRFSAERLKGVDSTLKIQPAKLEDSAVYLCASSRGTGNEQFFGPGTRLTVL.

As regards this clonotype: A read error is possible here, since a much larger clone lies one base away. This rearrangement joins TRBV12-3 or TRBV12-4 to TRBJ2-3; 8 nucleotides agree with TRBD1. The junction had 15 bases not matched to a gene; V was cut back by 7 bases and J by 9 bases. There are 15 residues in the CDR3. The CDR3 region has the DNA TGTGCCAGCAATCACGGGACAGGTGACCAGGTCACGCAGTATTTT. Protein product: CASNHGTGDQVTQYF.

This clonotype was found a few times. The chain employs TRBV25-1 and TRBJ1-2, with D maybe TRBD1 (6 bases). In germline, CDR1 is MGHDK, CDR2 SYGVNS. The V end lost 6 bases, the J end lost 6 bases, and 20 bases lay between the germline ends. CDR3 length: 15 amino acids. Here the CDR3 DNA reads TGTGCCAGCAGATATGAGCCGGGGGGGCGAAATGGCTACACCTTC. It yields the protein CASRYEPGGRNGYTF.

As regards this clonotype: Given a much more abundant clone one base away, this may be a read error. CDR3 sequence: CASRTTSGFGDTQYF. CDR3 DNA: TGTGCCAGTAGGACGACTAGCGGGTTTGGAGATACGCAGTATTTT. The chain carries TRBV19 and TRBJ2-3, with 10 nucleotides matching TRBD2. The CDR3 totals 15 residues. Unmatched junction bases numbered 8, after V lost 6 bases and J lost 5 bases. Looked up from germline, CDR1 is LNHDA and CDR2 is SQIVND (reference sequence).